This T cell receptor beta chain appears in the sequencing data of a study of cytomegalovirus exposure and HLA in healthy donors. Turning to the study itself: Around 78 million unique TCRs, all from HLA-typed donors, were included in an early release of the data.

Regarding the study as a whole: As immune exposure information, only CMV serostatus was available.

PCR was performed using 60 Vbeta and 13 Jbeta primers. Sequenced by immunoSEQ multiplex PCR; TCRdb stores in-frame clones only, minus some. The sample includes about 180,000 clones, around 76% seen only once; the top ten take 2% to 2.5%. V was pared by 1 base and J by 7 bases, with 12 bases of the junction left unmatched. Looked up from germline, CDR1 is LGHNA and CDR2 is YSLEER. The CDR3 contains 16 residues. This clone was counted a single time. Antigen specificity is unknown. Sequenced: PBMCs. This receptor was obtained from a woman aged 30 to 39 in good health and CMV-seropositive. V usage is TRBV4-3 and J usage is TRBJ2-7; 8 nucleotides match TRBD2. In DNA, the CDR3 is TGCGCCAGCAGCCAAGGGATGAGCGGGGGTGGACGAGAGCAGTACTTC. Encoded protein: CASSQGMSGGGREQYF.